The 21 T cell receptor beta chains below were found in one sample sequenced in a study of blood T cell repertoires in COVID-19. Assay used: immunoSEQ multiplex PCR; TCRdb lists only in-frame clones, some missing. The sample has roughly 96,000 clones; about 80% are singletons. The material sequenced was peripheral blood. The source is a man aged 55 to 70 with acute or convalescent COVID-19.

The chain has TRBV12-5 and TRBJ2-5, with D maybe TRBD2 (5 bases). V was cut by 5 bases and J by 5 bases, with 12 bases left in between. Germline CDR1 and CDR2: LGHNT and FRNRAP. This CDR3 is 13 amino acids long. The CDR3 spells CASGPAESETQYF. The CDR3 DNA follows: TGTGCTAGTGGTCCAGCGGAATCGGAGACCCAGTACTTC.

The CDR3 sequence is CASSHPSTSGVAYNEQFF. CDR3 in DNA: TGCGCCAGCAGCCATCCTTCGACTAGCGGGGTTGCCTACAATGAGCAGTTCTTC. The chain is built from TRBV5-1 and TRBJ2-1; 11 nucleotides agree with TRBD2. Germline V CDR1 and CDR2: SGHRS, YFSETQ. Trimming cost V 4 bases and J 2 bases; bases outside gene matches: 11. The CDR3 runs 18 residues.

This rearrangement joins TRBV5-4 to TRBJ1-1; 11 bases match TRBD1. The J segment lost 6 bases and the V segment lost 3 bases, leaving 4 bases of the junction unmatched. Germline V CDR1 and CDR2: SGHNT, YYREEE (reference sequence). This CDR3 contains 14 residues. The CDR3 is CASSWTGGAPEAFF. The CDR3, as DNA: TGTGCCAGCAGCTGGACAGGGGGCGCCCCTGAAGCTTTCTTT.

This sequence joins TRBV2 and TRBJ1-1, with D unresolved. Per the germline V gene, CDR1 is SNHLY and CDR2 is FYNNEI. Trimming took off 5 bases at V and 1 base at J, with 8 bases between the two ends. The CDR3 runs to 13 residues. The CDR3 loop is CASSKGGNTEAFF. DNA for the CDR3: TGTGCCAGCAGTAAGGGAGGGAACACTGAAGCTTTCTTT.

V and J are TRBV11-3 and TRBJ1-1; D uncertain. The CDR3 spans 14 residues. Germline V gives CDR1 SGHNT, CDR2 YENEEA. V lost 4 bases to trimming and J lost 1 base, with 10 bases between them. The CDR3 protein is CASSYEGGNTEAFF. DNA for the CDR3: TGTGCCAGCAGCTACGAGGGCGGGAACACTGAAGCTTTCTTT.

The chain is built from TRBV7-9 and TRBJ2-3; 8 bases line up with TRBD2. Losses at the gene ends were 5 bases for V and 2 bases for J; bases not matched to a gene: 9. Looked up from germline, CDR1 is SEHNR and CDR2 is FQNEAQ (reference sequence). The CDR3 spans 16 residues. CDR3 sequence reads: CASSRYSGIVTDTQYF. Written as DNA, the CDR3 is TGTGCCAGCAGCAGATATAGCGGGATAGTCACAGATACGCAGTATTTT.

The rearrangement joins TRBV6-6 to TRBJ1-1; TRBD1 agrees at 7 bases. Trimming at V came to 6 bases and at J to 0 bases, leaving 7 bases not matched to a gene. In germline, CDR1 is MNHNY, CDR2 SVGAGI (reference sequence). This CDR3 comprises 15 residues. The CDR3 coding sequence is TGTGCCAGCAGACCCCGACAGGGATTGAACACTGAAGCTTTCTTT. This sequence encodes CASRPRQGLNTEAFF.

This rearrangement joins TRBV7-2 to TRBJ2-2; D call uncertain. Germline-derived CDR1 and CDR2 are SGHTA and FQGNSA. This CDR3 contains 16 residues. V gave up 2 bases and J gave up 0 bases, with 10 bases separating them. This CDR3 is CASSLLTSTNTGELFF. Here the CDR3 DNA reads TGTGCCAGCAGCTTACTGACTTCTACGAACACCGGGGAGCTGTTTTTT.

The DNA of the CDR3 is TGTGCCACCAGTGATTCTTACTTGCGGGGAAGCACAGATACGCAGTATTTT. Translated, it gives CATSDSYLRGSTDTQYF. The rearrangement joins TRBV24-1 to TRBJ2-3; TRBD2 is a possible D gene (6 bases). Germline CDR1 is KGHDR and CDR2 is SFDVKD. The V end lost 2 bases, the J end lost 0 bases, and 14 bases lay between the germline ends. This CDR3 region has 17 residues.

This sequence joins TRBV11-3 and TRBJ1-3; D not resolved. Per germline, CDR1 SGHNT and CDR2 YENEEA. CDR3 length: 15 amino acids. V lost 3 bases to trimming and J lost 1 base, with 10 bases between them. DNA for the CDR3: TGTGCCAGCAGCTTTACTATAGAGTCTGGAAACACCATATATTTT. Translation: CASSFTIESGNTIYF.

This chain uses TRBV7-2 with TRBJ2-1, with 9 bases lining up with TRBD2. Germline trimming cut 1 base from V and 7 bases from J; bases unmatched to any gene: 5. The CDR3 consists of 15 residues. Per germline, CDR1 SGHTA and CDR2 FQGNSA. CDR3 in DNA: TGTGCCAGCAGCTTAGGTCTAGCGGGGATAAATGAGCAGTTCTTC. The encoded protein is CASSLGLAGINEQFF.

This clone was seen only a few times. J is TRBJ2-1 and V is TRBV25-1; TRBD2 matches 14 bases. V shed 4 bases and J 3 bases; nucleotides not matched to a gene: 5. From germline, CDR1 is MGHDK and CDR2 SYGVNS. CDR3 length equals 17 residues. This CDR3 reads CASSGPGLAGVYNEQFF. As DNA, the CDR3 is TGTGCCAGCAGTGGCCCGGGACTAGCGGGAGTCTACAATGAGCAGTTCTTC.

The genes are TRBV3-1 (or the pseudogene TRBV3-2) and TRBJ1-5, with D uncertain. The CDR3 has 13 residues. Trimming cost V 2 bases and J 7 bases, with 9 bases left between them. Per germline, CDR1 LGHDT and CDR2 YNNKEL (reference sequence). The CDR3 spells CASSQLREQPQHF. CDR3 in DNA: TGTGCCAGCAGCCAATTAAGAGAACAGCCCCAGCATTTT.

This chain links TRBV5-4 with TRBJ1-3; D unresolved. The CDR3 length is 17 residues. Trimming removed 2 bases from V and 3 bases from J, with 18 bases in between. Germline values: CDR1 SGHNT, CDR2 YYREEE (reference sequence). The CDR3 spells CASSFSQRRGGGNTIYF. The CDR3 nucleotides read TGTGCCAGCAGCTTTTCGCAGCGACGGGGTGGTGGAAACACCATATATTTT.

The chain couples TRBV7-9 to TRBJ2-1; D not certain. V lost 4 bases and J lost 0, with 10 bases in between. This CDR3 has 15 residues. Germline V gives CDR1 SEHNR, CDR2 FQNEAQ (reference sequence). The CDR3 reads CASSSTKPSYNEQFF. DNA for the CDR3: TGTGCCAGCAGCTCTACCAAGCCCTCCTACAATGAGCAGTTCTTC. The full variable domain, with the rest looked up from reference TRBV7-9 and TRBJ2-1, is DTGVSQNPRHKITKRGQNVTFRCDPISEHNRLYWYRQTLGQGPEFLTYFQNEAQLEKSRLLSDRFSAERPKGSFSTLEIQRTEQGDSAMYLCASSSTKPSYNEQFFGPGTRLTVL.

V gene TRBV29-1 combines with J gene TRBJ2-7, with D maybe TRBD1 (5 bases). The CDR3 covers 15 residues. Germline V gene sequence: CDR1 SQVTM, CDR2 ANQGSEA. Trimming removed 1 base from V and 2 bases from J, with 15 bases in between. The CDR3 spells CSVEVASGITYEQYF. CDR3 nucleotides: TGCAGCGTTGAAGTGGCGTCAGGGATAACCTACGAGCAGTACTTC.

The gene calls are TRBV19 and TRBJ2-3, with 8 bases that match TRBD2. There are 15 residues in the CDR3. Germline lookup yields CDR1 LNHDA and CDR2 SQIVND (reference sequence). J was trimmed by 4 bases and V by 7 bases; bases with no gene match: 10. The CDR3 protein is CASIESGGFSDTQYF. The CDR3 DNA sequence: TGTGCCAGTATTGAATCGGGGGGGTTCTCAGATACGCAGTATTTT. The entire variable domain, with the rest obtained from reference TRBV19 and TRBJ2-3, is as follows: DGGITQSPKYLFRKEGQNVTLSCEQNLNHDAMYWYRQDPGQGLRLIYYSQIVNDFQKGDIAEGYSVSREKKESFPLTVTSAQKNPTAFYLCASIESGGFSDTQYFGPGTRLTVL.

The genes are TRBV5-6 and TRBJ1-5; D uncertain. The germline V gene has CDR1 SGHDT and CDR2 YYEEEE. The CDR3 consists of 12 residues. The V end was cut by 4 bases, the J end by 5 bases, with 7 bases between. This CDR3 is CASSREDQPQHF. The CDR3 coding sequence is TGTGCCAGCAGCCGGGAGGATCAGCCCCAGCATTTT.

This chain uses TRBV9 with TRBJ1-2; possibly TRBD1 for D (5 bases). Per germline, CDR1 SGDLS and CDR2 YYNGEE. V lost 3 bases, J lost 5 bases, and 8 bases lay in between. This CDR3 region has 12 residues. The CDR3 nucleotides read TGTGCCAGCAGCGCCGGGGGGTATGGCTACACCTTC. Amino acid sequence: CASSAGGYGYTF.

V is TRBV19 and J is TRBJ1-1; TRBD1 matches 8 bases. Germline trimming cut 5 bases from V and 1 base from J; bases unmatched to any gene: 3. Germline loops: CDR1 LNHDA, CDR2 SQIVND (reference sequence). The CDR3 length is 14 residues. This chain's CDR3 is CASSGGQGNTEAFF. For the CDR3, the DNA is TGTGCCAGTAGTGGAGGACAGGGGAACACTGAAGCTTTCTTT.

The V call is TRBV4-3, the J call TRBJ2-1; 11 nucleotides align to TRBD2. Germline V gene lookup returns CDR1 LGHNA and CDR2 YSLEER. This CDR3 is built from 17 residues. V shed 1 base, J shed 2 bases, and the junction held 4 bases outside the gene matches. CDR3 residues: CASSQVLAGDTYNEQFF. DNA for the CDR3: TGCGCCAGCAGCCAAGTACTAGCGGGGGATACCTACAATGAGCAGTTCTTC.